The rows below give T cell receptor beta chains drawn from one sample of a study of cytomegalovirus exposure and HLA in healthy donors. Clones were read by immunoSEQ multiplex PCR, and TCRdb kept only the in-frame ones, dropping some. The sample records roughly 190,000 clones, around four fifths being singletons. Material: PBMCs. These receptor sequences come from a man aged 40-55 years in good health and CMV-seropositive. CDR3s include the opening cysteine and the closing phenylalanine or tryptophan. The order of the fields is CDR3 DNA, CDR3 protein, V gene, clone size, D gene, J gene. A D gene is named only where the DNA matches it firmly. Only part of the rows carry a size: once, few, many, or a class if the clone is expanded.

CDR3 DNA: TGTGCCAGTGCAGTGGCAGGGCAGCCCTCCTACGAGCAGTACTTC; CDR3 protein: CASAVAGQPSYEQYF; V gene: TRBV27; clone size: NA; D gene: NA; J gene: TRBJ2-7
CDR3 DNA: TGTGCCAGCAGGCACACAGGGTTTAATCAGCCCCAGCATTTT; CDR3 protein: CASRHTGFNQPQHF; V gene: TRBV6-6; clone size: once; D gene: NA; J gene: TRBJ1-5
CDR3 DNA: TGTGCCAGCAGCTTTGGGACTAGCGGAGCAGACGATACGCAGTATTTT; CDR3 protein: CASSFGTSGADDTQYF; V gene: TRBV7-6; clone size: NA; D gene: TRBD2; J gene: TRBJ2-3
CDR3 DNA: TGTGCCATCAGCAGACCGGGACAGGGGGCGCGACCCACTGAAGCTTTCTTT; CDR3 protein: CAISRPGQGARPTEAFF; V gene: TRBV10-3; clone size: NA; D gene: TRBD1; J gene: TRBJ1-1
CDR3 DNA: TGTGCCAGCAGCGTAGAACTAGCGGACGTGAATGAGCAGTTCTTC; CDR3 protein: CASSVELADVNEQFF; V gene: TRBV9; clone size: few; D gene: TRBD2; J gene: TRBJ2-1
CDR3 DNA: TGTGCCAGCAGTTACTCGGGTACTAACGAGCAGTACTTC; CDR3 protein: CASSYSGTNEQYF; V gene: TRBV6-5; clone size: NA; D gene: NA; J gene: TRBJ2-7
CDR3 DNA: TGTGCCAGCAGTGTGGCCGGGACAGGAGATCAGCCCCAGCATTTT; CDR3 protein: CASSVAGTGDQPQHF; V gene: TRBV6-1; clone size: NA; D gene: TRBD1; J gene: TRBJ1-5
CDR3 DNA: TGCGCCAGCAGCCAAGGACTAGCGGGAGCCAATGAGCAGTTCTTC; CDR3 protein: CASSQGLAGANEQFF; V gene: TRBV4-1; clone size: few; D gene: TRBD2; J gene: TRBJ2-1
CDR3 DNA: TGTGCCACCGGTCTCGGAGAGACCCAGTACTTC; CDR3 protein: CATGLGETQYF; V gene: TRBV19; clone size: NA; D gene: NA; J gene: TRBJ2-5
CDR3 DNA: TGTGCCAGCTCACCGAACATCAGGGATGGCTACACCTTC; CDR3 protein: CASSPNIRDGYTF; V gene: TRBV18; clone size: NA; D gene: NA; J gene: TRBJ1-2
CDR3 DNA: TGTGCCAGCAGCTGGGACAGGGGGCCTGAAAACACCATATATTTT; CDR3 protein: CASSWDRGPENTIYF; V gene: TRBV6-1; clone size: once; D gene: TRBD1; J gene: TRBJ1-3
CDR3 DNA: TGTGCCAGTAGTATGGGCCAGGGGAGAGAAAAACTGTTTTTT; CDR3 protein: CASSMGQGREKLFF; V gene: TRBV19; clone size: NA; D gene: NA; J gene: TRBJ1-4
CDR3 DNA: TGTGCCAGCAGCCCCTACCGGGACTACAATGAGCAGTTCTTC; CDR3 protein: CASSPYRDYNEQFF; V gene: TRBV7-2; clone size: NA; D gene: NA; J gene: TRBJ2-1
CDR3 DNA: TGTGCCAGCAGCTTATACAGGGGAGACACCGGGGAGCTGTTTTTT; CDR3 protein: CASSLYRGDTGELFF; V gene: TRBV5-4; clone size: NA; D gene: TRBD1; J gene: TRBJ2-2
CDR3 DNA: TGTGCCAGCAGTTTATCGCCTCCGGGACAGGGGGGCTACGAGCAGTACTTC; CDR3 protein: CASSLSPPGQGGYEQYF; V gene: TRBV27; clone size: NA; D gene: TRBD1; J gene: TRBJ2-7
CDR3 DNA: TGTGCCATCAGTGAGATCAGCGGACCCTCCTACGAGCAGTACTTC; CDR3 protein: CAISEISGPSYEQYF; V gene: TRBV10-3; clone size: NA; D gene: NA; J gene: TRBJ2-7
CDR3 DNA: TGCAGCGCGGGCGGTCTAGCGGGAGGGCCGGGCACCGGGGAGCTGTTTTTT; CDR3 protein: CSAGGLAGGPGTGELFF; V gene: TRBV29-1; clone size: NA; D gene: TRBD2; J gene: TRBJ2-2
CDR3 DNA: TGTGCCAGCCCTAATAGCAATCAGCCCCAGCATTTT; CDR3 protein: CASPNSNQPQHF; V gene: TRBV28; clone size: NA; D gene: NA; J gene: TRBJ1-5
CDR3 DNA: TGTGCCAGCAGCGAGTCCCGCGGTGAGCAGTTCTTC; CDR3 protein: CASSESRGEQFF; V gene: TRBV11-3; clone size: NA; D gene: NA; J gene: TRBJ2-1
CDR3 DNA: TGTGCCACCGAAGCGACGACGACCTATGGCTACACCTTC; CDR3 protein: CATEATTTYGYTF; V gene: TRBV9; clone size: NA; D gene: NA; J gene: TRBJ1-2
CDR3 DNA: TGTGCCAGCAGAGAAAGGGGCAGAAACCAAGAGACCCAGTACTTC; CDR3 protein: CASRERGRNQETQYF; V gene: TRBV7-2; clone size: NA; D gene: NA; J gene: TRBJ2-5
CDR3 DNA: TGCAGCGTTGAAGTAGCGGGGAGCAGAGAGCAGTACTTC; CDR3 protein: CSVEVAGSREQYF; V gene: TRBV29-1; clone size: NA; D gene: TRBD2; J gene: TRBJ2-7
CDR3 DNA: TGTGCCAGCAGCCCCACAGGAGCTGGGGCCAACGGCCTGACTTTC; CDR3 protein: CASSPTGAGANGLTF; V gene: TRBV11-1; clone size: NA; D gene: NA; J gene: TRBJ2-6
CDR3 DNA: TGTGCCAGCAGTCCAGGGACAGGGAACGAAGCCAAAAACATTCAGTACTTC; CDR3 protein: CASSPGTGNEAKNIQYF; V gene: TRBV27; clone size: few; D gene: TRBD1; J gene: TRBJ2-4
CDR3 DNA: TGTGCCACGAGGGGACTTTCTCTCGGGGAGCTGTTTTTT; CDR3 protein: CATRGLSLGELFF; V gene: TRBV19; clone size: NA; D gene: NA; J gene: TRBJ2-2
CDR3 DNA: TGTGCCAGCTCACCAAAGGTGGCTAGCGGGAGCTCAGATACGCAGTATTTT; CDR3 protein: CASSPKVASGSSDTQYF; V gene: TRBV18; clone size: few; D gene: TRBD2; J gene: TRBJ2-3
CDR3 DNA: TGTGCCAGTAGTACCGACAGGGGTCAGCACTATGGCTACACCTTC; CDR3 protein: CASSTDRGQHYGYTF; V gene: TRBV19; clone size: NA; D gene: TRBD1; J gene: TRBJ1-2
CDR3 DNA: TGTGCCAGCAGCTCCGTGGGGCCAGGCTACGAGCAGTACTTC; CDR3 protein: CASSSVGPGYEQYF; V gene: TRBV27; clone size: few; D gene: NA; J gene: TRBJ2-7
CDR3 DNA: TGTGCCAGCAGCGTAGGCCCTAGCGGGCCCTACAATGAGCAGTTCTTC; CDR3 protein: CASSVGPSGPYNEQFF; V gene: TRBV9; clone size: NA; D gene: TRBD2; J gene: TRBJ2-1
CDR3 DNA: TGTGCCATCAAGTCCAGGGAAGCAGATACGCAGTATTTT; CDR3 protein: CAIKSREADTQYF; V gene: TRBV10-3; clone size: NA; D gene: NA; J gene: TRBJ2-3
CDR3 DNA: TGTGCCAGCAGCGTAGGTGGGACAGGGAGTGGCTACACCTTC; CDR3 protein: CASSVGGTGSGYTF; V gene: TRBV9; clone size: NA; D gene: TRBD1; J gene: TRBJ1-2
CDR3 DNA: TGTGCCTGGAGTGCTAGGACAGGCGCAAAACTGTTTTTT; CDR3 protein: CAWSARTGAKLFF; V gene: TRBV30; clone size: NA; D gene: TRBD1; J gene: TRBJ1-4
CDR3 DNA: TGCAGCGTTGAGAAAGGCAGGGGAAGGGAGACCCAGTACTTC; CDR3 protein: CSVEKGRGRETQYF; V gene: TRBV29-1; clone size: few; D gene: NA; J gene: TRBJ2-5